Below, one T cell receptor (beta chain) is given with its context. Its antigen is not identified. Donors had no recently reported acute infections or vaccinations and were HIV-negative. The data derive from a study of shared clonotypes between healthy human individuals. Findings of the study overall: Compared with clonotypes that all four donors shared, non-shared clonotypes had lower generation probabilities.

Tens of thousands of T cell genomes (roughly 190 ng DNA) went into each sorted-subset replicate. Assay used: immunoSEQ multiplex PCR; TCRdb lists only in-frame clones, some missing. This sample has some 1,400,000 clones, with roughly 96% found just once. The TCR originated in a young man in good health. The specimen sequenced was naive CD4+ T cells sorted from blood. Specified subset: CD45RA+ positively selected.

The CDR3 loop reads CATGQGTYYGYTF. The CDR3 bases are TGTGCCACAGGACAGGGGACTTACTATGGCTACACCTTC. The chain carries TRBV6-1 and TRBJ1-2, with TRBD1 identical over 9 bases. Germline V gives CDR1 MNHNS, CDR2 SASEGT. The CDR3 has 13 residues. V lost 10 bases, J lost 3 bases, and 6 bases stayed unmatched.